One sample yielded the 21 T cell receptor beta chains listed below, sequenced in a study of T-cell reconstitution after alpha-beta-depleted transplantation in children. Unique molecular identifiers featured in how the TCRbeta library was prepared. MiXCR was run by TCRdb on the PCR reads, yielding one entry per CDR3 protein. The sample records approximately 490,000 distinct CDR3 sequences, around 13% being singletons. Source: PBMCs from the stem cell graft donor, taken from the stem cell graft. The receptor set was obtained from a human donor who donated a stem cell graft to a child with combined immunodeficiency.

The chain carries TRBV6-2 or TRBV6-3 and TRBJ2-1; 7 positions agree with TRBD2. The V gene's germline CDR1 is MNHEY and CDR2 SVGEGT. The CDR3 has 17 residues. Germline trimming cut 0 bases from V and 4 bases from J; bases unmatched to any gene: 9. CDR3 amino acids: CASSYSFNGGTYNEQFF. The CDR3 DNA is TGTGCCAGCAGTTACTCTTTTAACGGGGGGACTTACAATGAGCAGTTCTTC.

This clonotype was seen ten or more times. The chain couples TRBV4-3 to TRBJ2-7; D is perhaps TRBD1 (6 bases). From germline, CDR1 is LGHNA and CDR2 YSLEER. The CDR3 has 15 amino acids. V gave up 4 bases and J gave up 0 bases, with 13 bases separating them. The DNA for the CDR3 is TGCGCCAGCAGCCGAGAAAGGACAGACTCCTACGAGCAGTACTTC. This sequence encodes CASSRERTDSYEQYF.

The chain recombines TRBV20-1 with TRBJ1-5; weak D call: TRBD1 (6 bases). Trimming took off 3 bases at V and 1 base at J, with 13 bases between the two ends. The CDR3 is 15 amino acids. Germline V gives CDR1 DFQATT, CDR2 SNEGSKA (reference sequence). The CDR3 sequence is CSASRTTGSNQPQHF. CDR3 DNA sequence: TGCAGTGCTAGTCGTACGACAGGAAGCAATCAGCCCCAGCATTTT.

This clonotype was seen more than once but under ten times. This rearrangement joins TRBV7-2 to TRBJ2-3, with D tentatively TRBD2 (5 bases). Germline CDR1 and CDR2: SGHTA and FQGNSA. The CDR3 extends over 15 amino acids. Trimming removed 2 bases from V and 5 bases from J, with 14 bases in between. CDR3 amino acids: CASSLLANVVDTQYF. In DNA form, the CDR3 reads TGTGCCAGCAGCTTATTAGCGAACGTGGTAGATACGCAGTATTTT.

This clonotype has only a few counts. The chain links TRBV4-3 to TRBJ2-3; D might be TRBD2 (6 bases). Trimming cost V 0 bases and J 2 bases, with 18 bases left between them. The germline V gene encodes CDR1 LGHNA and CDR2 YSLEER. The CDR3 runs to 18 residues. In nucleotides, the CDR3 is TGCGCCAGCAGCCAAGATGAAATTTCCGGGGGTTCCACAGATACGCAGTATTTT. It yields the protein CASSQDEISGGSTDTQYF.

The rearrangement joins TRBV11-2 to TRBJ2-3; the D is unclear. The germline gives CDR1 SGHAT, CDR2 FQNNGV. The CDR3 has 15 amino acids. V lost 6 bases and J lost 0, with 13 bases in between. In nucleotides, the CDR3 is TGTGCCAGCAGTCTGGCCCCATCTAGCACAGATACGCAGTATTTT. It is translated as CASSLAPSSTDTQYF.

V is TRBV20-1 and J is TRBJ2-7, with 7 bases that match TRBD2. V shed 2 bases, J shed 3 bases, and the junction held 4 bases outside the gene matches. The CDR3 is made up of 13 amino acids. Germline V lookup: CDR1 DFQATT, CDR2 SNEGSKA (reference sequence). In DNA form, the CDR3 reads TGCAGTGCTAGAAGGCCGGGAGGCTACGAGCAGTACTTC. Protein: CSARRPGGYEQYF.

The V gene is TRBV20-1, the J gene TRBJ2-3; TRBD2 agrees at 7 bases. CDR1 is DFQATT, CDR2 SNEGSKA, per germline (reference sequence). V shed 6 bases and J 8 bases; nucleotides not matched to a gene: 11. The CDR3 consists of 13 residues. CDR3 in amino acids: CSATRGGRVTQYF. CDR3 coding DNA: TGCAGTGCCACCCGGGGAGGGAGAGTTACGCAGTATTTT.

The rearrangement links TRBV15 to TRBJ1-4; D is undetermined. The CDR3 loop spans 16 amino acids. Germline V gene lookup returns CDR1 LNHNV and CDR2 YYDKDF (reference sequence). Trimming left V 0 bases short and J 0 bases short, with 8 bases between. The CDR3 sequence: CATSRDVPATNEKLFF. The CDR3 DNA reads TGTGCCACCAGCAGAGATGTGCCTGCAACTAATGAAAAACTGTTTTTT. The variable domain in full, completed from reference TRBV15 and TRBJ1-4, reads DAMVIQNPRYQVTQFGKPVTLSCSQTLNHNVMYWYQQKSSQAPKLLFHYYDKDFNNEADTPDNFQSRRPNTSFCFLDIRSPGLGDTAMYLCATSRDVPATNEKLFFGSGTQLSVL.

V and J are TRBV18 and TRBJ1-1; D might be TRBD1 (5 bases). CDR3 length equals 15 residues. Germline assignment: CDR1 KGHSH and CDR2 LQKENI. V was pared by 1 base and J by 1 base, with 10 bases between. The DNA of the CDR3 is TGTGCCAGCTCACCACGGGACGGCAGGAACACTGAAGCTTTCTTT. Translating gives CASSPRDGRNTEAFF. Drawing the rest from reference TRBV18 and TRBJ1-1, the complete variable domain is NAGVMQNPRHLVRRRGQEARLRCSPMKGHSHVYWYRQLPEEGLKFMVYLQKENIIDESGMPKERFSAEFPKEGPSILRIQQVVRGDSAAYFCASSPRDGRNTEAFFGQGTRLTVV.

V and J are TRBV7-3 and TRBJ2-1; 9 nucleotides match TRBD2. Trimming cost V 6 bases and J 7 bases; bases outside gene matches: 13. The length of the CDR3 is 16 residues. Germline-derived CDR1 and CDR2 are SGHTA and FQGTGA. The CDR3 protein is CASSPYSGGDLNEQFF. The DNA of the CDR3 is TGTGCCAGCAGTCCCTATAGCGGGGGAGATCTGAATGAGCAGTTCTTC.

The chain carries TRBV12-3 or TRBV12-4 and TRBJ2-2; 15 nucleotides line up with TRBD2. The J segment lost 0 bases and the V segment lost 11 bases, leaving 13 bases of the junction unmatched. The CDR3 consists of 19 residues. The CDR3 coding sequence is TGTGCCTTCTGTCCGGGGACTAGCGGGAGGCGGGCGAACACCGGGGAGCTGTTTTTT. The encoded protein is CAFCPGTSGRRANTGELFF.

This clonotype has at least ten counts. This chain connects TRBV12-3 or TRBV12-4 to TRBJ2-2; no firm D call. The CDR3 spans 14 residues. Trimming took off 6 bases at V and 1 base at J, with 9 bases between the two ends. This CDR3 is CASSPNLNTGELFF. The CDR3 DNA is TGTGCCAGCAGCCCGAACTTGAACACCGGGGAGCTGTTTTTT.

This clonotype came up many times. Here the CDR3 reads CASRGGGTVYEQYF. CDR3 in DNA: TGTGCCAGCAGGGGTGGGGGGACGGTTTACGAGCAGTACTTC. This chain uses TRBV7-2 with TRBJ2-7, with D possibly being TRBD2 (6 bases). Trimming left V 6 bases short and J 4 bases short, with 16 bases between. The CDR3 has 14 amino acids. The germline CDR1 and CDR2 sequences are SGHTA and FQGNSA.

This clonotype has only a few counts. The rearrangement links TRBV12-3 or TRBV12-4 to TRBJ2-7; TRBD2 might be the D (6 bases). V lost 10 bases and J lost 6, with 13 bases in between. This CDR3 has 11 amino acids. The CDR3 reads CATLYGGEQYF. DNA of the CDR3: TGTGCCACCCTGTACGGGGGCGAGCAGTACTTC.

The table lists this clonotype with many counts. The V call is TRBV7-9, the J call TRBJ2-2; D may be TRBD1 or TRBD2 (5 bases each). Germline loops: CDR1 SEHNR, CDR2 FQNEAQ (reference sequence). CDR3 length: 16 residues. V dropped 5 bases and J dropped 0 bases, with 13 bases sitting between them. This CDR3 is CASSPLGDPNTGELFF. The CDR3 DNA reads as TGTGCCAGCAGCCCCCTGGGGGACCCGAACACCGGGGAGCTGTTTTTT.

This clonotype was counted a few times. The chain employs TRBV28 and TRBJ2-5; no firm D call. CDR1 is MDHEN and CDR2 is SYDVKM in the germline V gene. The V end was cut by 1 base, the J end by 1 base, with 19 bases between. The CDR3 length is 18 residues. The CDR3 loop reads CASSLYKGEKHSQETQYF. The DNA for the CDR3 is TGTGCCAGCAGTTTATATAAGGGTGAGAAACACAGCCAAGAGACCCAGTACTTC.

This sequence joins TRBV12-3 or TRBV12-4 and TRBJ2-1; 7 bases map to TRBD2. This CDR3 has 15 residues. Losses at the gene ends were 6 bases for V and 7 bases for J; bases not matched to a gene: 12. The CDR3 reads CASSPRAGGRNEQFF. The CDR3 nucleotides read TGTGCCAGCAGCCCCAGGGCCGGGGGGAGAAATGAGCAGTTCTTC.

This clonotype was seen many times. The V call is TRBV12-3 or TRBV12-4, the J call TRBJ2-7; D remains unclear. The ends were cut back, 4 bases at V and 3 bases at J, with 4 bases in the middle. The CDR3 is 11 residues long. The CDR3 protein is CASSSNYEQYF. The CDR3, as DNA: TGTGCCAGCAGTTCAAACTACGAGCAGTACTTC.

This clonotype was picked up a small number of times. V usage is TRBV7-3 and J usage is TRBJ2-3; 9 bases map to TRBD2. Trimming cost V 5 bases and J 2 bases; bases outside gene matches: 5. The CDR3 runs to 15 residues. Germline CDR1 reads SGHTA; CDR2 reads FQGTGA. Here the CDR3 DNA reads TGTGCCAGCAGCATTGGACTAGCGCCCACAGATACGCAGTATTTT. Translating it yields CASSIGLAPTDTQYF. The variable domain in full, completed from reference TRBV7-3 and TRBJ2-3, reads GAGVSQTPSNKVTEKGKYVELRCDPISGHTALYWYRQSLGQGPEFLIYFQGTGAADDSGLPNDRFFAVRPEGSVSTLKIQRTERGDSAVYLCASSIGLAPTDTQYFGPGTRLTVL.

The rearrangement links TRBV7-9 to TRBJ2-1; TRBD2 matches 8 bases. The CDR3 is 15 amino acids. The ends lost 8 bases at V and 7 bases at J; junction bases unmatched: 13. Germline lookup yields CDR1 SEHNR and CDR2 FQNEAQ (reference sequence). CDR3 in DNA: TGTGCCAGCGGCAGCGGACTAGCAGCCATGAATGAGCAGTTCTTC. Protein product: CASGSGLAAMNEQFF. Combining the CDR3 with reference TRBV7-9 and TRBJ2-1 gives the whole variable domain DTGVSQNPRHKITKRGQNVTFRCDPISEHNRLYWYRQTLGQGPEFLTYFQNEAQLEKSRLLSDRFSAERPKGSFSTLEIQRTEQGDSAMYLCASGSGLAAMNEQFFGPGTRLTVL.